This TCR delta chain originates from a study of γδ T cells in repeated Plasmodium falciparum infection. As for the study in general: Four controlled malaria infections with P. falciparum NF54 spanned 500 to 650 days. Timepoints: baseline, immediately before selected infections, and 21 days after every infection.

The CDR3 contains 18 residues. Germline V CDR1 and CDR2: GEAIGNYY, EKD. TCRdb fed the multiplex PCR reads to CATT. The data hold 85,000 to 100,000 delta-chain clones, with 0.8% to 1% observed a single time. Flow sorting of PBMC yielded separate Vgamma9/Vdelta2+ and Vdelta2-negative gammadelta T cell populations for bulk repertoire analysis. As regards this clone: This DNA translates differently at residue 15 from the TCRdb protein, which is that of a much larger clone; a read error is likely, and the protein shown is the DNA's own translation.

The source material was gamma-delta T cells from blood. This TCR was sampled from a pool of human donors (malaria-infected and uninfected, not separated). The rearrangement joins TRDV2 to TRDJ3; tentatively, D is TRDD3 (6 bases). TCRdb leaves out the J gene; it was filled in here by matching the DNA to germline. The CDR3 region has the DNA TGTGCCTGTGACAGAGGGGGAGCCACAGAGGCGGACACCCGAAAGATGTTTTTC. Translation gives CACDRGGATEADTRKMFF.